This TCR beta chain is drawn from a study of regulatory T cells in long-lasting Graves disease. The overall study: Over 5 years on antithyroid drugs plus positive TSH receptor antibodies marked Graves' disease as persistent. The study's findings and limits: TCR diversity in persistent Graves' patients was below that of newly diagnosed ones. Persistent disease samples used TRBV28, TRBJ1-2 and TRBJ2-5 preferentially. With approximately 2,500 shared public clonotypes, persistent patients exceeded new patients, who shared around 970.

Indicated time point: persistent/refractory GD, antithyroid drugs over 5 years with positive TRAb. Extracted PBMC RNA gave rise to the TCR library. The CDR3 loop spans 15 amino acids. V lost 6 bases to trimming and J lost 2 bases; unmatched junction nucleotides: 3. Germline V lookup: CDR1 SNHLY, CDR2 FYNNEI. Assembly of TCR beta libraries relied on iRepertoire HTBI primers together with Arm-PCR of CDR3 regions. TCRdb fed the multiplex PCR reads into MiXCR, producing one record per CDR3 protein. The sample records 300,000 to 400,000 distinct CDR3 sequences, 15% to 20% being singletons. A remark on this clonotype: Its target is not known.

This TCR derives from a female donor with Graves disease. Material: peripheral blood mononuclear cells (PBMCs), obtained when the disease was refractory, from a patient treated with antithyroid drugs. The chain links TRBV2 to TRBJ2-6, with TRBD1 matching over 8 bases. The CDR3 loop reads CASSRQGTGANVLTF. The CDR3, as DNA: TGTGCCAGCAGCCGACAGGGGACTGGGGCCAACGTCCTGACTTTC. The whole variable domain, filled in from reference TRBV2 and TRBJ2-6, reads EPEVTQTPSHQVTQMGQEVILRCVPISNHLYFYWYRQILGQKVEFLVSFYNNEISEKSEIFDDQFSVERPDGSNFTLKIRSTKLEDSAMYFCASSRQGTGANVLTFGAGSRLTVL.